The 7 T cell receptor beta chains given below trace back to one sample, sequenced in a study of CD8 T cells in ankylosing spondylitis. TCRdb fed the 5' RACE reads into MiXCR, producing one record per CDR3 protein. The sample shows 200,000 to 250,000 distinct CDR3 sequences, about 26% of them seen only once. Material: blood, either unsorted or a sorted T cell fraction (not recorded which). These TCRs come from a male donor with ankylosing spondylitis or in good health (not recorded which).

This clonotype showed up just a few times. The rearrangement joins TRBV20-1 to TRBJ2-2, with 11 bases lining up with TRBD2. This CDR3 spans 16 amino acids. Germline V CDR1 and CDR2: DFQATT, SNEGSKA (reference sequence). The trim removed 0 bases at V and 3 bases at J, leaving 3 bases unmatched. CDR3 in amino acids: CSARDRSGRDTGELFF. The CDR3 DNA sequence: TGCAGTGCTAGAGATCGTAGCGGGAGGGACACCGGGGAGCTGTTTTTT.

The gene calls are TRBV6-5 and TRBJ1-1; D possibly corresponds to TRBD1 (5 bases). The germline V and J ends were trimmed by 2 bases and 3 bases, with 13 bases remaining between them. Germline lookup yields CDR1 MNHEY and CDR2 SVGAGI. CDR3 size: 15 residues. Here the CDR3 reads CASSYHGARHTEAFF. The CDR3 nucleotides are TGTGCCAGCAGTTACCACGGGGCTAGACACACTGAAGCTTTCTTT.

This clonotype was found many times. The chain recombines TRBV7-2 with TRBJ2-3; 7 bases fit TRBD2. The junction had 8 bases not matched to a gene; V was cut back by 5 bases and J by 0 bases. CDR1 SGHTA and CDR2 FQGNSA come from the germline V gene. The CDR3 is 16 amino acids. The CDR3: CASSPLAGRSTDTQYF. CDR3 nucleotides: TGTGCCAGCAGCCCCCTAGCCGGGAGGAGCACAGATACGCAGTATTTT.

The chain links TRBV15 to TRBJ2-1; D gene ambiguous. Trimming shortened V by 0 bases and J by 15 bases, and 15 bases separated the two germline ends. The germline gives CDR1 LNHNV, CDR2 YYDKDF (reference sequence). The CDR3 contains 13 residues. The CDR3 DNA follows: TGTGCCACCAGCAGAGATGTTGGCCCCCAGGTGTTCTTC. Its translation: CATSRDVGPQVFF.

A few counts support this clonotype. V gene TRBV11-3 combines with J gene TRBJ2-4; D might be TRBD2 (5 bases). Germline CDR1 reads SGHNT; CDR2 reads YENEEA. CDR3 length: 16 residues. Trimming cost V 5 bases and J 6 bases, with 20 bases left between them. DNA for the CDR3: TGTGCCAGCAGCGAGAGGGCCCCCTGGGGTTTAAACATTCAGTACTTC. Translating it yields CASSERAPWGLNIQYF.

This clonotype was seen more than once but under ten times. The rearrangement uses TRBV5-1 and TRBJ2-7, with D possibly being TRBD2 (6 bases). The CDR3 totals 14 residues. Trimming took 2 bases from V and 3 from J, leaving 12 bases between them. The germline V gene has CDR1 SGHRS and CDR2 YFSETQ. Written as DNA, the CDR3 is TGCGCCAGCAGCTTCTCCGCGGGATACTACGAGCAGTACTTC. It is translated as CASSFSAGYYEQYF.

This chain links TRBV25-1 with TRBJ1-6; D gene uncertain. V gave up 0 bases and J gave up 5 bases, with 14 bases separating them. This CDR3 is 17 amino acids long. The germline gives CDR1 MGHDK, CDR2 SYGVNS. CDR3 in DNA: TGTGCCAGCAGTGAATATCCGGATCGCCCCAATAATTCACCCCTCCACTTT. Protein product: CASSEYPDRPNNSPLHF.